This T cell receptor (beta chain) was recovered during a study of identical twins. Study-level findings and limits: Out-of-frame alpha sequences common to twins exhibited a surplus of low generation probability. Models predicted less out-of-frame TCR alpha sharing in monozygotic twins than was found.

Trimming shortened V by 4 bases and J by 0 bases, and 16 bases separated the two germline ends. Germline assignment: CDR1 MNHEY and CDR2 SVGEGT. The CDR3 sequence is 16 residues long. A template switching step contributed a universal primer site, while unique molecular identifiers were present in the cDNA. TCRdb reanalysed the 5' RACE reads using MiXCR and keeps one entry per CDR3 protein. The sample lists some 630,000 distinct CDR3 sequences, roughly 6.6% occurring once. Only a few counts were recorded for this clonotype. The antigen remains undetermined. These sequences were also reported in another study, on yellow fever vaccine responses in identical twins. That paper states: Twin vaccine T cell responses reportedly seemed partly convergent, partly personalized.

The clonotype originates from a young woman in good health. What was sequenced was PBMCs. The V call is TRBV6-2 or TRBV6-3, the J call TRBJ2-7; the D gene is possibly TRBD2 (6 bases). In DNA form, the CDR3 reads TGTGCCAGCAGTTTTCCAGTCTGGCGGGACTCCTACGAGCAGTACTTC. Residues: CASSFPVWRDSYEQYF.